The 2 T cell receptor beta chains below come from one sample, sequenced in a study of shared clonotypes between healthy human individuals. Libraries were prepared by immunoSEQ multiplex PCR; TCRdb keeps only in-frame clonotypes and omits some of them. The sample holds millions of clones, around 94% seen once. The sample comprised naive CD4+ T cells sorted from blood. Described subset: CD45RA+ positively selected. These receptors were obtained from a man in his late teens or twenties in good health.

V is TRBV5-6 and J is TRBJ1-2, with 7 bases that match TRBD1. CDR1 and CDR2 from the germline V gene are SGHDT and YYEEEE. The V and J ends lost 2 bases and 2 bases, in that order; junction bases with no gene match: 3. This CDR3 is built from 14 residues. As DNA, the CDR3 is TGTGCCAGCAGCTTAATGGGACAGAACTATGGCTACACCTTC. Translation gives CASSLMGQNYGYTF.

The genes are TRBV7-9 and TRBJ1-5, with D uncertain. CDR3 length: 18 amino acids. Between the trimmed V and J ends, which lost 5 bases and 0 bases, there was a span of 20 bases. CDR1 is SEHNR, CDR2 FQNEAQ, per germline (reference sequence). The CDR3 sequence: CASSTKGRILYSNQPQHF. The CDR3 coding sequence is TGTGCCAGCAGCACAAAGGGCAGGATCCTGTATAGCAATCAGCCCCAGCATTTT.